These 26 T cell receptor beta chains came from one sample sequenced in a study of blood T cell repertoires in COVID-19. The data were produced by immunoSEQ multiplex PCR, yet TCRdb's version contains in-frame clones alone and is incomplete. In the table there are about 300,000 clones, more than 75% of which are singletons. Sample: PBMCs or T cells enriched from blood (not recorded which). These receptor sequences come from a man under 40 who had recovered from COVID-19.

This clone appeared once. V gene TRBV6-5 combines with J gene TRBJ2-1; 10 bases align to TRBD2. V trimming: 8 bases; J trimming: 6 bases; junction bases outside the gene matches: 4. Per germline, CDR1 MNHEY and CDR2 SVGAGI. The CDR3 runs to 13 residues. The CDR3 loop is CASSLAGLNEQFF. DNA for the CDR3: TGTGCCAGCTCACTAGCGGGACTCAATGAGCAGTTCTTC.

The gene calls are TRBV11-2 and TRBJ1-1; D call uncertain. With 5 bases removed from V and 3 bases from J, the gap between germline ends came to 16 bases. The CDR3 runs to 15 residues. Germline lookup yields CDR1 SGHAT and CDR2 FQNNGV. The CDR3 DNA is TGTGCCAGCAGCCCGAGGGTCCCCGGGGACACTGAAGCTTTCTTT. This codes for CASSPRVPGDTEAFF.

The chain employs TRBV19 and TRBJ2-2, with D possibly matching TRBD2 (5 bases). The ends were cut back, 1 base at V and 9 bases at J, with 9 bases in the middle. The CDR3 contains 13 residues. Per germline, CDR1 LNHDA and CDR2 SQIVND (reference sequence). CDR3 amino acids: CASSIAEGRELFF. The CDR3 region has the DNA TGTGCCAGTAGTATAGCTGAGGGTCGGGAGCTGTTTTTT.

The rearrangement uses TRBV12-5 and TRBJ2-3, with 7 bases aligning to TRBD2. Germline assignment: CDR1 LGHNT and CDR2 FRNRAP. V shed 6 bases and J 3 bases; nucleotides not matched to a gene: 12. The CDR3 covers 16 residues. CDR3 sequence (DNA): TGTGCTAGTGGCTCTAAATACGGGAGGTCGACAGATACGCAGTATTTT. It encodes CASGSKYGRSTDTQYF.

J is TRBJ2-7 and V is TRBV27; 10 positions agree with TRBD2. Trimming at V came to 6 bases and at J to 2 bases, leaving 7 bases not matched to a gene. The CDR3 contains 15 residues. Germline CDR1 is MNHEY and CDR2 is SMNVEV (reference sequence). The chain's CDR3 is CASSHSGRVTYEQYF. CDR3 DNA: TGTGCCAGCAGCCACAGCGGGAGGGTCACCTACGAGCAGTACTTC.

The V call is TRBV28, the J call TRBJ2-1; D possibly corresponds to TRBD2 (5 bases). The V end was cut by 2 bases, the J end by 11 bases, with 13 bases between. The CDR3 runs 13 residues. The V gene's germline CDR1 is MDHEN and CDR2 SYDVKM. CDR3 coding DNA: TGTGCCAGCAGTTTAACTAGTCCAAATCAGCAGTTCTTC. Protein: CASSLTSPNQQFF.

V gene TRBV13 combines with J gene TRBJ2-5; weak D call: TRBD2 (5 bases). Germline CDR1 is PRHDT and CDR2 is FYEKMQ (reference sequence). The CDR3 runs 15 residues. V gave up 1 base and J gave up 7 bases, with 16 bases separating them. DNA for the CDR3: TGTGCCAGCAGCTTAGTTCGGGCGGGTCGTTGGACCCAGTACTTC. This translates into CASSLVRAGRWTQYF.

The chain is built from TRBV19 and TRBJ1-4; 12 bases fit TRBD1. The ends lost 3 bases at V and 7 bases at J; junction bases unmatched: 6. Germline CDR1 and CDR2: LNHDA and SQIVND (reference sequence). The CDR3 extends over 16 amino acids. As DNA, the CDR3 is TGTGCCAGTAGTATTGGGACAGGGGGCGAAGGTGAAAAACTGTTTTTT. It translates to CASSIGTGGEGEKLFF. Combining the CDR3 with reference TRBV19 and TRBJ1-4 gives the whole variable domain DGGITQSPKYLFRKEGQNVTLSCEQNLNHDAMYWYRQDPGQGLRLIYYSQIVNDFQKGDIAEGYSVSREKKESFPLTVTSAQKNPTAFYLCASSIGTGGEGEKLFFGSGTQLSVL.

This chain links TRBV6-4 with TRBJ1-6; maybe TRBD1 (5 bases). Germline V CDR1 and CDR2: MRHNA, SNTAGT. Deletions cut 4 bases from V and 8 bases from J, with 9 bases between. The CDR3 has 13 amino acids. The CDR3 loop is CASSAETDSPLHF. As DNA, the CDR3 is TGTGCCAGCAGTGCAGAGACAGATTCACCCCTCCACTTT.

The rearrangement joins TRBV4-2 to TRBJ2-7; perhaps TRBD1 as D (6 bases). The germline V gene has CDR1 LGHNA and CDR2 YNFKEQ. The CDR3 loop spans 17 amino acids. V lost 3 bases and J 1 base, leaving 19 bases between the germline ends. This CDR3 reads CASSQTGRGQGSYEQYF. Written as DNA, the CDR3 is TGTGCCAGCAGCCAGACGGGCCGGGGTCAGGGGTCCTACGAGCAGTACTTC.

The chain combines TRBV7-9 with TRBJ2-2; D may be TRBD2 (5 bases). The CDR3 runs to 16 residues. Deletions cut 1 base from V and 3 bases from J, with 12 bases between. Germline CDR1 and CDR2: SEHNR and FQNEAQ (reference sequence). The CDR3 is CASSLGIARDTGELFF. CDR3 bases: TGTGCCAGCAGCTTAGGAATAGCGAGGGACACCGGGGAGCTGTTTTTT.

The V and J genes are TRBV27 and TRBJ2-1; 14 nucleotides line up with TRBD2. Losses at the gene ends were 7 bases for V and 8 bases for J; bases not matched to a gene: 7. The CDR3 has 15 amino acids. The germline V gene has CDR1 MNHEY and CDR2 SMNVEV (reference sequence). As DNA, the CDR3 is TGTGCCAGCACCCCCGGGACTAGCGGGAGTGATGAGCAGTTCTTC. Its protein product is CASTPGTSGSDEQFF.

The CDR3 DNA follows: TGTGCCAGCAGCCGGGAGAGGACGGGCTACACCTTC. Translated, it gives CASSRERTGYTF. This rearrangement joins TRBV28 to TRBJ1-2, with unresolved D. The CDR3 runs 12 residues. V was shortened by 6 bases and J by 8 bases, with 13 bases between the two germline ends. The V gene's germline CDR1 is MDHEN and CDR2 SYDVKM.

J is TRBJ1-5 and V is TRBV6-5; D is perhaps TRBD1 (6 bases). This CDR3 contains 13 residues. Germline V gene sequence: CDR1 MNHEY, CDR2 SVGAGI. Trimming cost V 8 bases and J 2 bases, with 10 bases left between them. This CDR3 is CASASGGNQPQHF. The CDR3 DNA reads as TGTGCCAGCGCGTCAGGGGGCAATCAGCCCCAGCATTTT.

The CDR3 bases are TGCGCCAGCAGTCGAGGTCCGCGGGAACCGCTGCGTAACGGCTACACCTTC. Protein sequence: CASSRGPREPLRNGYTF. The chain is built from TRBV23-1 and TRBJ1-2; the D is unclear. TRBV23-1 is annotated as an ORF whose role is uncertain. This CDR3 comprises 17 residues. Trimming took 4 bases from V and 8 from J, leaving 26 bases between them.

This clone was seen a few times. The CDR3 DNA reads as TGTGCCAGCAGCCAAGGCTCGACAGGTGAAAAACTGTTTTTT. This codes for CASSQGSTGEKLFF. This chain joins TRBV3-1 (or the pseudogene TRBV3-2) and TRBJ1-4; TRBD1 might be the D (6 bases). Trimming stripped 1 base from V and 7 bases from J, with 10 bases between. Per the germline V gene, CDR1 is LGHDT and CDR2 is YNNKEL (reference sequence). CDR3 length: 14 amino acids.

The rearrangement joins TRBV7-6 to TRBJ2-5, with TRBD2 matching 12 bases. Germline trimming cut 4 bases from V and 4 bases from J; bases unmatched to any gene: 7. The CDR3 is 16 amino acids. Looked up from germline, CDR1 is SGHVS and CDR2 is FNYEAQ. This chain's CDR3 is CASSSSSGRARETQYF. The DNA for the CDR3 is TGTGCCAGCAGCTCCTCTAGCGGGAGGGCCAGAGAGACCCAGTACTTC.

The CDR3 reads CASSRGQGYQPQHF. The CDR3 DNA reads as TGTGCCAGCAGCCGAGGACAGGGCTATCAGCCCCAGCATTTT. The V call is TRBV11-2, the J call TRBJ1-5; 8 bases are a match to TRBD1. V lost 5 bases and J lost 5; bases outside the gene matches: 5. Germline CDR1 and CDR2: SGHAT and FQNNGV. The CDR3 runs 14 residues.

This clone showed up just a few times. This rearrangement joins TRBV5-6 to TRBJ1-4, with 8 positions matching TRBD1. The CDR3 has 17 residues. Germline V lookup: CDR1 SGHDT, CDR2 YYEEEE. V gave up 3 bases and J gave up 2 bases; unmatched junction bases: 9. The CDR3 reads CASSSGQGRGTNEKLFF. In DNA form, the CDR3 reads TGTGCCAGCAGCTCCGGACAGGGAAGGGGTACTAATGAAAAACTGTTTTTT.

This clone was counted once. The rearrangement uses TRBV9 and TRBJ1-2, with D perhaps matching TRBD1 (5 bases). Germline V gives CDR1 SGDLS, CDR2 YYNGEE. This CDR3 spans 15 amino acids. V was shortened by 4 bases and J by 2 bases, with 15 bases between the two germline ends. In DNA, the CDR3 is TGTGCCAGCAGCCCCCGTGGGGCGGTGAACTATGGCTACACCTTC. Translating gives CASSPRGAVNYGYTF.

The V gene is TRBV27, the J gene TRBJ1-2, with 7 bases lining up with TRBD1. The CDR3 has 12 residues. V was pared by 6 bases and J by 3 bases, with 1 base of the junction left unmatched. Germline CDR1 and CDR2: MNHEY and SMNVEV (reference sequence). CDR3 region: CASRTGHYGYTF. CDR3 in DNA: TGTGCCAGCAGGACAGGGCACTATGGCTACACCTTC.

This rearrangement joins TRBV25-1 to TRBJ2-1; 9 bases are shared with TRBD2. Germline values: CDR1 MGHDK, CDR2 SYGVNS. V lost 0 bases and J lost 7; bases outside the gene matches: 10. The CDR3 extends over 17 amino acids. The CDR3 nucleotides are TGTGCCAGCAGTGAATATATTCTGCGGGAGGGCCGAAATGAGCAGTTCTTC. Protein product: CASSEYILREGRNEQFF.

CDR3 in DNA: TGTGCCACCAGTGATCCCAAGCGGGAGGGGGGGAAGACCCAGTACTTC. It is translated as CATSDPKREGGKTQYF. The genes are TRBV24-1 and TRBJ2-5; TRBD2 agrees at 10 bases. J lost 6 bases, V lost 3 bases, and 9 bases had no gene match. The CDR3 has 16 amino acids. Per germline, CDR1 KGHDR and CDR2 SFDVKD.

The J gene is TRBJ1-4, the V gene TRBV5-6; 7 positions match TRBD1. This CDR3 is built from 16 residues. Unmatched junction bases numbered 4, after V lost 0 bases and J lost 2 bases. Per germline, CDR1 SGHDT and CDR2 YYEEEE. The DNA for the CDR3 is TGTGCCAGCAGCTTGGAGGGGGGACAGACTAATGAAAAACTGTTTTTT. Its protein product is CASSLEGGQTNEKLFF.

The chain joins TRBV18 to TRBJ2-1, with TRBD2 matching over 10 bases. The trim removed 0 bases at V and 2 bases at J, leaving 10 bases unmatched. This CDR3 is built from 19 residues. In germline, CDR1 is KGHSH, CDR2 LQKENI. CDR3 nucleotides: TGTGCCAGCTCACCACCGGGAATAGCGGGAGGTTTAACCTACAATGAGCAGTTCTTC. Translation gives CASSPPGIAGGLTYNEQFF. The complete variable domain, with remaining parts taken from reference TRBV18 and TRBJ2-1, reads NAGVMQNPRHLVRRRGQEARLRCSPMKGHSHVYWYRQLPEEGLKFMVYLQKENIIDESGMPKERFSAEFPKEGPSILRIQQVVRGDSAAYFCASSPPGIAGGLTYNEQFFGPGTRLTVL.

This clone was detected only a few times. The chain joins TRBV15 to TRBJ1-1; no firm D call. Trimming removed 0 bases from V and 8 bases from J, with 13 bases in between. The CDR3 has 14 amino acids. Germline V gene lookup returns CDR1 LNHNV and CDR2 YYDKDF (reference sequence). CDR3 sequence reads: CATSRDRVRVEAFF. The DNA for the CDR3 is TGTGCCACCAGCAGAGATCGTGTTCGGGTCGAAGCTTTCTTT.